These 22 T cell receptor beta chains originate from one sample sequenced in a study of T cell repertoires in cytomegalovirus infection. The antigens of these receptors remain unknown. TCRdb reanalysed the reads using MiXCR and keeps one entry per CDR3 protein. Here the sample spans a few hundred thousand distinct CDR3 sequences, approximately 35% being singletons. The sequences come from cultured PBMCs, collected from culture after CMV antigen stimulation. The receptor set was obtained from a human donor in good health (CMV status not recorded). Some clones in this sample may be carry-over from other donors' samples.

The CDR3 here is CASSLGLSGRAADTQYF. CDR3 sequence (DNA): TGCGCCAGCAGCTTGGGTCTAAGCGGGAGGGCCGCAGATACGCAGTATTTT. The chain carries TRBV5-1 and TRBJ2-3, with 10 bases aligning to TRBD2. The length of the CDR3 is 17 residues. The junction had 8 bases not matched to a gene; V was cut back by 0 bases and J by 4 bases. Germline V CDR1 and CDR2: SGHRS, YFSETQ.

This clonotype was detected a few times. The rearrangement uses TRBV7-2 and TRBJ1-1; 7 nucleotides agree with TRBD1. J was trimmed by 5 bases and V by 4 bases; bases with no gene match: 19. This CDR3 has 18 amino acids. Looked up from germline, CDR1 is SGHTA and CDR2 is FQGNSA. CDR3 in amino acids: CASSSVMTLTGRDTEAFF. DNA for the CDR3: TGTGCCAGCAGCTCGGTTATGACACTGACAGGGCGGGATACTGAAGCTTTCTTT.

The table lists this clonotype with a few counts. The chain couples TRBV5-1 to TRBJ2-5, with TRBD1 matching over 9 bases. V lost 3 bases to trimming and J lost 4 bases; unmatched junction nucleotides: 7. CDR3 length: 15 amino acids. CDR1 is SGHRS, CDR2 YFSETQ, per germline. The CDR3 nucleotides read TGCGCCAGCAGCTCACAGGGGGCGGAGGGAGAGACCCAGTACTTC. It codes for CASSSQGAEGETQYF.

This chain connects TRBV20-1 to TRBJ2-7; perhaps TRBD2 as D (6 bases). Germline CDR1 reads DFQATT; CDR2 reads SNEGSKA (reference sequence). The CDR3 has 13 residues. Between the trimmed V and J ends, which lost 2 bases and 3 bases, there was a span of 11 bases. The CDR3: CSARPKGLYEQYV. For the CDR3, the DNA is TGCAGTGCTAGACCTAAGGGACTCTACGAGCAGTACGTC.

V gene TRBV4-3 combines with J gene TRBJ2-5; D uncertain. The CDR3 consists of 12 residues. Trimming removed 9 bases from V and 2 bases from J, with 10 bases in between. Germline values: CDR1 LGHNA, CDR2 YSLEER. CDR3: CARTRLQETQYF. The CDR3 DNA reads TGCGCCAGGACGAGGTTGCAAGAGACCCAGTACTTC.

A note on this clonotype: A read error may explain this, as a much larger clone is one base away. The rearrangement uses TRBV9 and TRBJ1-2; 7 bases match TRBD1. Germline V gene data show CDR1 as SGDLS and CDR2 as YYNGEE. The CDR3 is 15 amino acids. J gave up 3 bases and V 4 bases, and 9 bases lay outside the gene matches. The CDR3 DNA reads as TGTGCCAGCAGCCAAAAACCGGACAGGTACTATGGCTACACCTTC. The encoded protein is CASSQKPDRYYGYTF. The full variable domain, its missing parts supplied by reference TRBV9 and TRBJ1-2, is DSGVTQTPKHLITATGQRVTLRCSPRSGDLSVYWYQQSLDQGLQFLIQYYNGEERAKGNILERFSAQQFPDLHSELNLSSLELGDSALYFCASSQKPDRYYGYTFGSGTRLTVV.

The rearrangement links TRBV24-1 to TRBJ2-5; tentatively, D is TRBD2 (7 bases). Deletions cut 4 bases from V and 6 bases from J, with 14 bases between. The germline V gene encodes CDR1 KGHDR and CDR2 SFDVKD. The CDR3 has 14 residues. For the CDR3, the DNA is TGTGCCACCAGTGACCCCGACGGGGGGCAGACCCAGTACTTC. The encoded protein is CATSDPDGGQTQYF.

The chain joins TRBV10-3 to TRBJ2-2; a possible D gene is TRBD1 (6 bases). The V end was cut by 11 bases, the J end by 0 bases, with 10 bases between. Germline V gene sequence: CDR1 ENHRY, CDR2 SYGVKD. The CDR3 totals 13 residues. The CDR3 region is CAARGSNTGELFF. CDR3 bases: TGTGCCGCTAGGGGGTCGAACACCGGGGAGCTGTTTTTT.

The chain carries TRBV2 and TRBJ2-2; weak D call: TRBD2 (6 bases). CDR1 and CDR2 (germline): SNHLY, FYNNEI. The V and J ends lost 2 bases and 3 bases respectively, with 13 bases between them. The CDR3 runs 16 residues. CDR3 loop: CASSELEGGYTGELFF. The CDR3 region has the DNA TGTGCCAGCAGTGAACTGGAGGGAGGCTACACCGGGGAGCTGTTTTTT.

This clonotype turned up a few times. The chain carries TRBV7-8 and TRBJ1-2; the D gene is possibly TRBD1 (6 bases). Trimming removed 3 bases from V and 3 bases from J, with 11 bases in between. The germline V gene has CDR1 SGHVS and CDR2 FQNEAQ. There are 14 residues in the CDR3. Written as DNA, the CDR3 is TGTGCCAGCAGCTTCCAACAGGGCCACTATGGCTACACCTTC. Its protein is CASSFQQGHYGYTF.

The chain has TRBV12-3 or TRBV12-4 and TRBJ2-5; D might be TRBD1 (6 bases). Trimming took 2 bases from V and 2 from J, leaving 15 bases between them. CDR3 length equals 16 residues. In nucleotides, the CDR3 is TGTGCCAGCAGTTTATATCAGGGAAGGGGGCAAGAGACCCAGTACTTC. The encoded protein is CASSLYQGRGQETQYF.

Here the CDR3 reads CASSIGLVLDEQFF. CDR3 DNA sequence: TGTGCCAGTAGTATTGGACTAGTCTTGGATGAGCAGTTCTTC. This chain connects TRBV19 to TRBJ2-1; TRBD2 matches at 7 bases. V was pared by 3 bases and J by 8 bases, with 7 bases of the junction left unmatched. The CDR3 has 14 residues. Germline CDR1 is LNHDA and CDR2 is SQIVND (reference sequence).

This sequence joins TRBV11-2 and TRBJ1-5; D uncertain. Between the trimmed V and J ends, which lost 0 bases and 6 bases, there was a span of 6 bases. The germline gives CDR1 SGHAT, CDR2 FQNNGV. The CDR3 loop spans 13 amino acids. CDR3 bases: TGTGCCAGCAGCTTAGATTGGGGTCAGCCCCAGCATTTT. Translating it yields CASSLDWGQPQHF.

The V and J genes are TRBV28 and TRBJ1-1; a weak D match, TRBD1 (5 bases). The CDR3 contains 14 residues. CDR1 is MDHEN, CDR2 SYDVKM, per germline. The V end lost 2 bases, the J end lost 6 bases, and 13 bases lay between the germline ends. DNA for the CDR3: TGTGCCAGCAGTTTACTGGGGGGGGTCCCTGAAGCTTTCTTT. Amino acids: CASSLLGGVPEAFF.

V is TRBV28 and J is TRBJ2-1, with 7 bases matching TRBD1. CDR3 length equals 17 residues. Trimming cost V 1 base and J 9 bases; bases outside gene matches: 15. From germline, CDR1 is MDHEN and CDR2 SYDVKM. The CDR3 loop reads CASSLLVVRQGEVEQFF. The CDR3 coding sequence is TGTGCCAGCAGTTTATTGGTAGTTAGGCAGGGGGAAGTTGAGCAGTTCTTC.

This clonotype occurred a few times. V gene TRBV6-1 combines with J gene TRBJ2-3; the D is unclear. Germline CDR1 MNHNS, CDR2 SASEGT. The CDR3 extends over 14 amino acids. V was pared by 0 bases and J by 9 bases, with 13 bases between. The CDR3 DNA is TGTGCCAGCAGTGAAGCGAGACTGGCCACGACGCAGTATTTT. As protein: CASSEARLATTQYF.

For the CDR3, the DNA is TGTGCCACAGCGGGCCTTAGGGGCGAGCAGTACTTC. Its translation is CATAGLRGEQYF. The chain carries TRBV15 and TRBJ2-7; a possible D gene is TRBD2 (6 bases). CDR1 is LNHNV, CDR2 YYDKDF, per germline (reference sequence). The CDR3 has 12 amino acids. V was clipped by 9 bases and J by 6 bases, with 15 bases between them.

The chain carries TRBV7-2 and TRBJ2-5; D is unresolved. This CDR3 is 13 amino acids long. Trimming removed 3 bases from V and 2 bases from J, with 7 bases in between. Germline CDR1 is SGHTA and CDR2 is FQGNSA. The CDR3 sequence is CASSFQTQETQYF. Written as DNA, the CDR3 is TGTGCCAGCAGCTTTCAGACACAAGAGACCCAGTACTTC.

DNA for the CDR3: TGCGCCAGCAGCCAAGTTTCGGGGGGCAACGATTGGTTTAGTTCACCCCTCCACTTT. Its protein is CASSQVSGGNDWFSSPLHF. The gene calls are TRBV4-3 and TRBJ1-6; TRBD1 might be the D (6 bases). Germline CDR1 and CDR2: LGHNA and YSLEER. The CDR3 has 19 amino acids. Between the trimmed V and J ends, which lost 1 base and 9 bases, there was a span of 25 bases.

In this sample, this clonotype turned up many times. The V and J genes are TRBV7-2 and TRBJ1-2; 7 bases fit TRBD1. Germline CDR1 reads SGHTA; CDR2 reads FQGNSA. This CDR3 is 13 amino acids long. Trimming took 5 bases from V and 3 from J; bases not matched to a gene: 3. CDR3 sequence: CASSQGVDYGYTF. CDR3 sequence (DNA): TGTGCCAGCAGCCAGGGGGTCGACTATGGCTACACCTTC.

A few counts support this clonotype. The chain is built from TRBV7-8 and TRBJ2-3, with 13 bases matching TRBD2. The CDR3 is made up of 18 amino acids. V shed 3 bases, J shed 1 base, and the junction held 7 bases outside the gene matches. Per the germline V gene, CDR1 is SGHVS and CDR2 is FQNEAQ. The CDR3 sequence: CASSFRLAGGIGTDTQYF. The CDR3 DNA sequence: TGTGCCAGCAGCTTCAGACTAGCGGGAGGTATAGGCACAGATACGCAGTATTTT.

The V call is TRBV5-6, the J call TRBJ1-5; TRBD1 is a possible D gene (5 bases). CDR1 is SGHDT and CDR2 is YYEEEE in the germline V gene. The germline V and J ends were trimmed by 4 bases and 4 bases, with 12 bases remaining between them. The CDR3 totals 14 residues. CDR3 nucleotide sequence: TGTGCCAGCAGCCCCTGGACATCTAATCAGCCCCAGCATTTT. It codes for CASSPWTSNQPQHF.